This passage covers 18 T cell receptor beta chains from one sample sequenced in a study of low-dose radiotherapy and immunotherapy resistance in tumors. TRAV and TRBV primers primed cDNA for both TCRalpha and TCRbeta. The TCRs were subjected to amplification over approximately 20 PCR cycles employing a constant-region primer in conjunction with a V-primer adapter. MiXCR, run by TCRdb on the reads, gives a single entry per CDR3 protein. The sample holds approximately 100,000 distinct CDR3 sequences, less than 25% seen once. Time point noted: after trial treatment. Treatment in this sample: LDRT plus nivolumab, ipilimumab, low-dose cyclophosphamide and aspirin (RACIN trial). Sequences were derived from PBMCs, sampled after low-dose radiotherapy plus immunotherapy. These receptors originate from a male donor with prostate cancer.

The V and J genes are TRBV20-1 and TRBJ2-5; D is unclear. Germline CDR1 reads DFQATT; CDR2 reads SNEGSKA (reference sequence). This CDR3 spans 14 amino acids. V gave up 6 bases and J gave up 5 bases, with 19 bases separating them. CDR3 DNA sequence: TGCAGTGCCACGGACGGCCCAATGCGGGAGACCCAGTACTTC. This gives the protein CSATDGPMRETQYF.

Ten or more counts support this clonotype. This chain links TRBV2 with TRBJ1-1; 8 bases are shared with TRBD1. Losses at the gene ends were 4 bases for V and 8 bases for J; bases not matched to a gene: 6. This CDR3 has 13 residues. Germline CDR1 reads SNHLY; CDR2 reads FYNNEI. The CDR3 loop is CASSAYRDREAFF. The CDR3 DNA reads as TGTGCCAGCAGTGCCTATAGGGACAGGGAAGCTTTCTTT.

This clonotype was recorded many times. The chain employs TRBV12-5 and TRBJ1-2; no clear D gene. The CDR3 consists of 13 residues. Trimming pared 4 bases from V and 8 bases from J, leaving 14 bases between. Germline values: CDR1 LGHNT, CDR2 FRNRAP. CDR3 protein: CASGSVPPGGYTF. CDR3 in DNA: TGTGCTAGTGGTTCAGTCCCACCGGGGGGCTACACCTTC.

As concerns this clonotype: A far larger clone differs by one base, so this is likely a read error. The chain combines TRBV6-5 with TRBJ2-2; D gene ambiguous. Germline V gene sequence: CDR1 MNHEY, CDR2 SVGAGI. The CDR3 totals 15 residues. Trimming removed 5 bases at V and 4 bases at J, with 14 bases between. CDR3 protein: CASSEKVFSTGELFF. Here the CDR3 DNA reads TGTGCCAGCAGTGAAAAGGTTTTCAGCACCGGGGAGCTGTTTTTT.

In this sample, this clonotype turned up many times. The rearrangement joins TRBV19 to TRBJ1-5, with D maybe TRBD1 (5 bases). Germline-derived CDR1 and CDR2 are LNHDA and SQIVND (reference sequence). V lost 4 bases and J lost 2, with 12 bases in between. The CDR3 extends over 15 amino acids. CDR3 coding DNA: TGTGCCAGTAGTAGTGCAGGGTACGGCAATCAGCCCCAGCATTTT. Its protein is CASSSAGYGNQPQHF.

In this sample, this clonotype turned up many times. The V and J genes are TRBV13 and TRBJ1-2; D not certain. There are 13 residues in the CDR3. Germline V gives CDR1 PRHDT, CDR2 FYEKMQ (reference sequence). Trimming removed 3 bases at V and 3 bases at J, with 8 bases between. The CDR3 spells CASSFDNHYGYTF. Written as DNA, the CDR3 is TGTGCCAGCAGCTTTGACAACCACTATGGCTACACCTTC.

This clonotype was seen many times. V gene TRBV9 combines with J gene TRBJ2-4, with a weak D call TRBD2 (6 bases). The germline V gene has CDR1 SGDLS and CDR2 YYNGEE. The V end was cut by 4 bases, the J end by 0 bases, with 11 bases between. This CDR3 has 15 amino acids. This chain's CDR3 is CASSPRDGAKNIQYF. The CDR3 region has the DNA TGTGCCAGCAGCCCGCGGGACGGAGCCAAAAACATTCAGTACTTC. Looking up the rest from reference TRBV9 and TRBJ2-4 gives the full variable domain: DSGVTQTPKHLITATGQRVTLRCSPRSGDLSVYWYQQSLDQGLQFLIQYYNGEERAKGNILERFSAQQFPDLHSELNLSSLELGDSALYFCASSPRDGAKNIQYFGAGTRLSVL.

This clonotype was seen many times. V and J are TRBV5-6 and TRBJ2-1; D unclear. The CDR3 runs to 13 residues. Germline CDR1 reads SGHDT; CDR2 reads YYEEEE. Deletions cut 0 bases from V and 4 bases from J, with 5 bases between. CDR3 sequence (DNA): TGTGCCAGCAGCTTGGAACAATACAATGAGCAGTTCTTC. It translates to CASSLEQYNEQFF. Together with reference TRBV5-6 and TRBJ2-1, the CDR3 gives the full variable domain: DAGVTQSPTHLIKTRGQQVTLRCSPKSGHDTVSWYQQALGQGPQFIFQYYEEEERQRGNFPDRFSGHQFPNYSSELNVNALLLGDSALYLCASSLEQYNEQFFGPGTRLTVL.

The CDR3 region is CASSLDYTRGTGELFF. CDR3 bases: TGTGCCAGCAGCTTGGATTACACACGGGGCACCGGGGAGCTGTTTTTT. This chain connects TRBV5-4 to TRBJ2-2; possibly TRBD2 for D (5 bases). CDR1 is SGHNT, CDR2 YYREEE, per germline (reference sequence). The V gene lost 0 bases and the J gene lost 4 bases, with 13 bases spanning the gap. This CDR3 region has 16 residues. Looking up the rest from reference TRBV5-4 and TRBJ2-2 gives the full variable domain: ETGVTQSPTHLIKTRGQQVTLRCSSQSGHNTVSWYQQALGQGPQFIFQYYREEENGRGNFPPRFSGLQFPNYSSELNVNALELDDSALYLCASSLDYTRGTGELFFGEGSRLTVL.

Only a few counts were recorded for this clonotype. CDR3 nucleotide sequence: TGTGCCAGCAGTTCCGGGGGGCCATTAGGCCATGAGCAGTTCTTC. Translation gives CASSSGGPLGHEQFF. This chain uses TRBV6-8 with TRBJ2-1; TRBD2 might be the D (7 bases). The CDR3 covers 15 residues. In germline, CDR1 is MNHGY, CDR2 SAAAGT. V was pared by 4 bases and J by 8 bases, with 18 bases between.

The genes are TRBV10-2 and TRBJ2-2; D may be TRBD1 or TRBD2 (6 bases each). CDR1 and CDR2 (germline): WSHSY, SAAADI. V dropped 5 bases and J dropped 4 bases, with 11 bases sitting between them. The CDR3 covers 14 residues. This CDR3 reads CASSPGALTGELFF. In DNA, the CDR3 is TGCGCCAGCAGTCCGGGGGCTCTCACCGGGGAGCTGTTTTTT.

This clonotype was counted at least ten times. The chain has TRBV2 and TRBJ2-1; 10 positions match TRBD2. Per the germline V gene, CDR1 is SNHLY and CDR2 is FYNNEI. V was pared by 5 bases and J by 5 bases, with 3 bases of the junction left unmatched. This CDR3 has 14 amino acids. The DNA of the CDR3 is TGTGCCAGCAGTAGCGGGGGGGGTAACAATGAGCAGTTCTTC. Translation gives CASSSGGGNNEQFF.

This clonotype was recorded at least ten times. This chain joins TRBV18 and TRBJ2-6; TRBD1 might be the D (5 bases). Germline loops: CDR1 KGHSH, CDR2 LQKENI. V was pared by 3 bases and J by 1 base, with 13 bases between. The CDR3 length is 17 residues. The CDR3 DNA reads TGTGCCAGCTCACCCGGAACAGGCGGTTCTGGGGCCAACGTCCTGACTTTC. This translates into CASSPGTGGSGANVLTF.

The rearrangement joins TRBV11-2 to TRBJ1-1; D perhaps matches TRBD1 (6 bases). Deletions cut 4 bases from V and 7 bases from J, with 10 bases between. Germline values: CDR1 SGHAT, CDR2 FQNNGV. CDR3 size: 12 residues. CDR3 in amino acids: CASSSGQNEAFF. CDR3 DNA: TGTGCCAGCAGCTCCGGACAGAATGAAGCTTTCTTT. Full variable domain (remainder filled in from reference TRBV11-2 and TRBJ1-1): EAGVAQSPRYKIIEKRQSVAFWCNPISGHATLYWYQQILGQGPKLLIQFQNNGVVDDSQLPKDRFSAERLKGVDSTLKIQPAKLEDSAVYLCASSSGQNEAFFGQGTRLTVV.

This clonotype was detected a few times. The CDR3 DNA follows: TGCGCCAGCAGCGACGTTGTAGTCTGGGACGGCGACAATGAGCAGTTCTTC. Translated, it gives CASSDVVVWDGDNEQFF. The rearrangement links TRBV5-1 to TRBJ2-1; D may be TRBD1 or TRBD2 (5 bases each). The CDR3 totals 17 residues. CDR1 SGHRS and CDR2 YFSETQ come from the germline V gene. The germline V and J ends were trimmed by 4 bases and 5 bases, with 22 bases remaining between them.

V and J are TRBV2 and TRBJ2-1, with D tentatively TRBD1 or TRBD2 (6 bases each). The CDR3 is 14 residues long. Per germline, CDR1 SNHLY and CDR2 FYNNEI. Trimming cost V 6 bases and J 9 bases, with 18 bases left between them. CDR3 nucleotide sequence: TGTGCCAGCAGGGGGGGCCGGGAGCGAGGTGAGCAGTTCTTC. This gives the protein CASRGGRERGEQFF.

This rearrangement joins TRBV11-2 to TRBJ2-2; D call uncertain. From germline, CDR1 is SGHAT and CDR2 FQNNGV. This CDR3 comprises 14 residues. V was clipped by 5 bases and J by 6 bases, with 13 bases between them. CDR3: CASSRLALPGELFF. The CDR3 DNA sequence: TGTGCCAGCAGCCGACTGGCCCTTCCCGGGGAGCTGTTTTTT.

This clonotype has ten or more counts. The V gene is TRBV24-1, the J gene TRBJ2-3; tentative D call: TRBD2 (6 bases). The germline V gene encodes CDR1 KGHDR and CDR2 SFDVKD. The V end was cut by 3 bases, the J end by 1 base, with 10 bases between. This CDR3 comprises 15 residues. CDR3 coding DNA: TGTGCCACCAGTGATGTTGCTAGCGGCACAGATACGCAGTATTTT. Translation: CATSDVASGTDTQYF.